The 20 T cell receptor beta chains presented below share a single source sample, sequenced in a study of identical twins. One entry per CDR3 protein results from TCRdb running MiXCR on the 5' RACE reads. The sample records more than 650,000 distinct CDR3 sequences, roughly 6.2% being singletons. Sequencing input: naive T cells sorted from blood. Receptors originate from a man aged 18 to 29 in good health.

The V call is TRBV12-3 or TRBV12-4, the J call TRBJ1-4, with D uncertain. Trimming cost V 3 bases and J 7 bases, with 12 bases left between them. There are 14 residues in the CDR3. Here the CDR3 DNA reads TGTGCCAGCAGTTTCCCCGCCCCCACTGAAAAACTGTTTTTT. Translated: CASSFPAPTEKLFF.

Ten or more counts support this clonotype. Here the CDR3 reads CASNPKTANTEAFF. CDR3 sequence (DNA): TGTGCCAGCAATCCGAAGACAGCAAACACTGAAGCTTTCTTT. V and J are TRBV5-5 and TRBJ1-1; D is perhaps TRBD1 (5 bases). The CDR3 loop spans 14 amino acids. Per the germline V gene, CDR1 is SGHKS and CDR2 is YYEKEE (reference sequence). V gave up 6 bases and J gave up 2 bases, with 14 bases separating them. The complete variable domain, with remaining parts taken from reference TRBV5-5 and TRBJ1-1, reads DAGVTQSPTHLIKTRGQQVTLRCSPISGHKSVSWYQQVLGQGPQFIFQYYEKEERGRGNFPDRFSARQFPNYSSELNVNALLLGDSALYLCASNPKTANTEAFFGQGTRLTVV.

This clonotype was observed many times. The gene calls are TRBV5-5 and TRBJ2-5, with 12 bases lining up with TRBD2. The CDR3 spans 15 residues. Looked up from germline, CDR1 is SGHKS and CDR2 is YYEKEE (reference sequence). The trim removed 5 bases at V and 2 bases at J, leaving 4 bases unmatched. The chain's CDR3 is CASSWTSGIQETQYF. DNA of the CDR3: TGTGCCAGCAGTTGGACTAGCGGGATTCAAGAGACCCAGTACTTC.

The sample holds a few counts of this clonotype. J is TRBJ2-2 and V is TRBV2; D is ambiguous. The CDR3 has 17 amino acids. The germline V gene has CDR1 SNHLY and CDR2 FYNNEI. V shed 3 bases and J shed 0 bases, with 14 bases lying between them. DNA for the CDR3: TGTGCCAGCAGTGAGGCTTCACTCTGGTCGAACACCGGGGAGCTGTTTTTT. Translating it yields CASSEASLWSNTGELFF.

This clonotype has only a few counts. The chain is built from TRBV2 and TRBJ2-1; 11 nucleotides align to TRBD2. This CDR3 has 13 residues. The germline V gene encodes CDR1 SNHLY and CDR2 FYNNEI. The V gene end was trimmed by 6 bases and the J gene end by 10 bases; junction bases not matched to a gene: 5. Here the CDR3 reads CASRAGTSGEQFF. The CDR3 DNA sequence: TGTGCCAGCAGGGCCGGGACTAGCGGAGAGCAGTTCTTC.

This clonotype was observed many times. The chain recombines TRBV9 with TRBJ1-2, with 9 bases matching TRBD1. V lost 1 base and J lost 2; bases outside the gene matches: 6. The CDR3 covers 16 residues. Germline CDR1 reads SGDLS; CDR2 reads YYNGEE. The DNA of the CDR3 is TGTGCCAGCAGCGTAAGGACAGGGGAGGGGAACTATGGCTACACCTTC. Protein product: CASSVRTGEGNYGYTF.

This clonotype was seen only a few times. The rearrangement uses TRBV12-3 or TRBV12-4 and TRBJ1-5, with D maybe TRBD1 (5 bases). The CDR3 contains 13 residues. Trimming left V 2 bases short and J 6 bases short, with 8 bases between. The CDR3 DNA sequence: TGTGCCAGCAGTTTAAAGGGGATTCAGCCCCAGCATTTT. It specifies CASSLKGIQPQHF.

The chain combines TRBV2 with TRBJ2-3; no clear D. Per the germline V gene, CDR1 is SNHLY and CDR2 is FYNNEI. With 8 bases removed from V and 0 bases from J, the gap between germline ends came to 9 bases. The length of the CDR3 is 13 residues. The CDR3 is CASGLWSTDTQYF. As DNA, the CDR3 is TGTGCCAGCGGGCTGTGGAGCACAGATACGCAGTATTTT. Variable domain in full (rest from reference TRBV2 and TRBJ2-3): EPEVTQTPSHQVTQMGQEVILRCVPISNHLYFYWYRQILGQKVEFLVSFYNNEISEKSEIFDDQFSVERPDGSNFTLKIRSTKLEDSAMYFCASGLWSTDTQYFGPGTRLTVL.

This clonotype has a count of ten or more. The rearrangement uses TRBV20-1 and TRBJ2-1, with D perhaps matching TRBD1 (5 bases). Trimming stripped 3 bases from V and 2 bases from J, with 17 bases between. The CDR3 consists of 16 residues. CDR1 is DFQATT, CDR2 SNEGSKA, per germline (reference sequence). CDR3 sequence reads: CSASPGWGVTYNEQFF. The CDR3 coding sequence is TGCAGTGCTAGTCCAGGGTGGGGCGTCACCTACAATGAGCAGTTCTTC.

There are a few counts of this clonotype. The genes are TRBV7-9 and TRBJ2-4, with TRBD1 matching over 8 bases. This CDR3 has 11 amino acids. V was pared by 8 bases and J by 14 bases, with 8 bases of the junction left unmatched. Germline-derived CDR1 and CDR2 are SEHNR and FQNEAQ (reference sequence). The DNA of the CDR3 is TGTGCCAGCGGACAGGGAAGGTCAGAGTACTTC. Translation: CASGQGRSEYF. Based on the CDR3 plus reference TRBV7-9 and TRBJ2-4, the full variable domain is DTGVSQNPRHKITKRGQNVTFRCDPISEHNRLYWYRQTLGQGPEFLTYFQNEAQLEKSRLLSDRFSAERPKGSFSTLEIQRTEQGDSAMYLCASGQGRSEYFGAGTRLSVL.

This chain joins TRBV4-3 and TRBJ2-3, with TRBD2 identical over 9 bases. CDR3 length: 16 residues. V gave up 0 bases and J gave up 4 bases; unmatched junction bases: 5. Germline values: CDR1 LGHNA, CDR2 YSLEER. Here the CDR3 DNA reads TGCGCCAGCAGCCAAGATAAGGGACTAGCATCAGATACGCAGTATTTT. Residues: CASSQDKGLASDTQYF.

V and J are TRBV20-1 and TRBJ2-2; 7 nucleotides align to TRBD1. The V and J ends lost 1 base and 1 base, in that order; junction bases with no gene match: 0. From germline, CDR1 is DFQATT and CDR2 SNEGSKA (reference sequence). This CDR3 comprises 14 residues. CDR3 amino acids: CSARAGGNTGELFF. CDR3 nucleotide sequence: TGCAGTGCTAGAGCAGGGGGGAACACCGGGGAGCTGTTTTTT.

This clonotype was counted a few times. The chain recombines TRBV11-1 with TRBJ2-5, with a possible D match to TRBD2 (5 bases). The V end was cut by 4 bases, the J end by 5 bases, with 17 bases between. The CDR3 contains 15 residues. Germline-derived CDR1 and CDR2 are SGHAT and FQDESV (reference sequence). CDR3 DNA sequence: TGTGCCAGCAGCTCATCCCCCGGGGTCGGGGAGACCCAGTACTTC. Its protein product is CASSSSPGVGETQYF.

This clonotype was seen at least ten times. CDR3 amino acids: CSATGGKMSSYNEQFF. The CDR3 DNA reads TGCAGTGCTACTGGCGGAAAGATGAGCTCCTACAATGAGCAGTTCTTC. V is TRBV20-1 and J is TRBJ2-1; D not certain. Trimming took off 4 bases at V and 0 bases at J, with 16 bases between the two ends. CDR3 length: 16 amino acids. Germline assignment: CDR1 DFQATT and CDR2 SNEGSKA (reference sequence).

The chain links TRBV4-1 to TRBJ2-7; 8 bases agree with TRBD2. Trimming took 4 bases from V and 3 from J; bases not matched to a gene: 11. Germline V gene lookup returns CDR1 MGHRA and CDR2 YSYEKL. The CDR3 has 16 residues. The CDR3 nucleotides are TGCGCCAGCAGCCTCGAAGGGGCTAGCGGGTACTACGAGCAGTACTTC. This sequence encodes CASSLEGASGYYEQYF.

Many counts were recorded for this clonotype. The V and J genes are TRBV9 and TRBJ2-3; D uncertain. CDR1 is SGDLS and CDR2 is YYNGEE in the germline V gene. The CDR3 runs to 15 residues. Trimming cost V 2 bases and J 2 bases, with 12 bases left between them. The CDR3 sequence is CASSVDQRFTDTQYF. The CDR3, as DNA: TGTGCCAGCAGCGTGGACCAGAGGTTCACAGATACGCAGTATTTT.

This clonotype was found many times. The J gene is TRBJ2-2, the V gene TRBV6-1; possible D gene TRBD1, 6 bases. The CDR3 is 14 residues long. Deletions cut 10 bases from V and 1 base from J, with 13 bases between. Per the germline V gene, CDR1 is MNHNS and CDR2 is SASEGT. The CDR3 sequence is CATILTGNTGELFF. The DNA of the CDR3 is TGTGCCACCATATTGACAGGGAACACCGGGGAGCTGTTTTTT.

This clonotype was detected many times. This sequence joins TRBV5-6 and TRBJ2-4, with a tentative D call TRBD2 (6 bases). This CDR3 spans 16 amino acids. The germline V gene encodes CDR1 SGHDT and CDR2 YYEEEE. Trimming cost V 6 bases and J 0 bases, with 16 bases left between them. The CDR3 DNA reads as TGTGCCAGCACCCAGGGCGGGACGCGAGCCAAAAACATTCAGTACTTC. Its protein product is CASTQGGTRAKNIQYF.

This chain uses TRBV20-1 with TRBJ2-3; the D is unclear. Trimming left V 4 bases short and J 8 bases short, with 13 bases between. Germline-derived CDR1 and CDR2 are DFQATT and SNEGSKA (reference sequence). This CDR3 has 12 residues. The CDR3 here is CSAKLGPVTQYF. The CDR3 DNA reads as TGCAGTGCTAAGTTAGGACCAGTTACGCAGTATTTT.

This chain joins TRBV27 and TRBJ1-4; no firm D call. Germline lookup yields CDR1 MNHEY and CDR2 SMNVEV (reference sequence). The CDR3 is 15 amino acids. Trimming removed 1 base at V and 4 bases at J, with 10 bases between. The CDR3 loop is CASSLLGTVNEKLFF. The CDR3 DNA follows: TGTGCCAGCAGTTTATTGGGAACAGTTAATGAAAAACTGTTTTTT.